These 8 T cell receptor beta chains were all obtained from the same sample, sequenced in a study of blood T cell repertoires in COVID-19. Data came from immunoSEQ multiplex PCR; TCRdb stores just in-frame clones and leaves some out. The sample contains approximately 50,000 clones, roughly nine tenths of which appear only once. The sequenced sample was peripheral blood. The receptors stem from a woman aged 80 or over with acute or convalescent COVID-19.

V is TRBV19 and J is TRBJ1-5; a possible D gene is TRBD1 (5 bases). Germline assignment: CDR1 LNHDA and CDR2 SQIVND (reference sequence). The CDR3 is 16 amino acids. The V end was cut by 1 base, the J end by 6 bases, with 16 bases between. Here the CDR3 DNA reads TGTGCCAGTAGTATAGGGGAGGGGCCGTGGGGTCAGCCCCAGCATTTT. Protein product: CASSIGEGPWGQPQHF.

V is TRBV7-9 and J is TRBJ1-4, with a possible D match to TRBD1 (6 bases). The V gene's germline CDR1 is SEHNR and CDR2 FQNEAQ (reference sequence). The V end was cut by 6 bases, the J end by 10 bases, with 18 bases between. The CDR3 sequence is 14 residues long. Written as DNA, the CDR3 is TGTGCCAGCAGATCAGGGGCCCGGGCGACAAAACTGTTTTTT. Protein product: CASRSGARATKLFF.

This sequence joins TRBV29-1 and TRBJ1-1; D ambiguous. CDR3 length: 11 residues. Germline-derived CDR1 and CDR2 are SQVTM and ANQGSEA. Trimming shortened V by 4 bases and J by 5 bases, and 8 bases separated the two germline ends. CDR3 sequence: CSVVVGTEAFF. The CDR3, as DNA: TGCAGCGTTGTAGTCGGGACTGAAGCTTTCTTT.

The chain is built from TRBV5-6 and TRBJ2-2, with D unresolved. Germline CDR1 is SGHDT and CDR2 is YYEEEE. The CDR3 loop spans 13 amino acids. The ends were cut back, 2 bases at V and 4 bases at J, with 6 bases in the middle. DNA for the CDR3: TGTGCCAGCAGCTTTCGTTTCACCGGGGAGCTGTTTTTT. It yields the protein CASSFRFTGELFF.

This chain joins TRBV28 and TRBJ2-6; 9 nucleotides line up with TRBD1. V dropped 6 bases and J dropped 0; count of bases not matched to a gene: 6. This CDR3 comprises 17 residues. CDR1 is MDHEN and CDR2 is SYDVKM in the germline V gene. The CDR3 region is CASRTGGSHSGANVLTF. The DNA of the CDR3 is TGTGCCAGCAGAACAGGGGGCTCGCACTCTGGGGCCAACGTCCTGACTTTC.

J is TRBJ2-7 and V is TRBV20-1; no definite D call. Trimming left V 3 bases short and J 0 bases short, with 9 bases between. The CDR3 is 13 amino acids. The germline V gene has CDR1 DFQATT and CDR2 SNEGSKA (reference sequence). The CDR3 sequence: CSASPWSSYEQYF. The CDR3 nucleotides are TGCAGTGCTAGTCCATGGAGCTCCTACGAGCAGTACTTC.

This sequence joins TRBV19 and TRBJ1-3, with D maybe TRBD1 (5 bases). Per the germline V gene, CDR1 is LNHDA and CDR2 is SQIVND (reference sequence). With 0 bases removed from V and 1 base from J, the gap between germline ends came to 16 bases. The CDR3 is 18 amino acids. The CDR3 DNA sequence: TGTGCCAGTAGTATAGACCAACATCGCGGGGGTTCTGGAAACACCATATATTTT. This encodes CASSIDQHRGGSGNTIYF.

The V call is TRBV2, the J call TRBJ2-1; D remains unclear. Germline CDR1 reads SNHLY; CDR2 reads FYNNEI. V was pared by 5 bases and J by 0 bases, with 14 bases between. The CDR3 contains 16 residues. DNA for the CDR3: TGTGCCAGCAGTCAAACCCGACGGAGCTCCTACAATGAGCAGTTCTTC. It specifies CASSQTRRSSYNEQFF.